The 24 T cell receptor beta chains below come from one sample, sequenced in a study of blood T cells in healthy people across ages. For the second PCR, which ran for about 7 to 11 cycles, a sample-barcoded 5' primer and a J-beta primer mix were used. TCRdb fed the 5' RACE reads into MiXCR, producing one record per CDR3 protein. The sample consists of about 1.4 million distinct CDR3 sequences, around 55% of them appearing once. The sequenced material came from blood. The receptors were sampled from a man aged 18 to 30 in good health.

The rearrangement uses TRBV7-9 and TRBJ2-1, with D uncertain. The CDR3 runs to 12 residues. CDR1 and CDR2 (germline): SEHNR, FQNEAQ (reference sequence). The V and J ends lost 3 bases and 8 bases respectively, with 8 bases between them. CDR3 sequence (DNA): TGTGCCAGCAGCTTTCCAGGAGATGAGCAGTTCTTC. Translation gives CASSFPGDEQFF. Drawing the rest from reference TRBV7-9 and TRBJ2-1, the complete variable domain is DTGVSQNPRHKITKRGQNVTFRCDPISEHNRLYWYRQTLGQGPEFLTYFQNEAQLEKSRLLSDRFSAERPKGSFSTLEIQRTEQGDSAMYLCASSFPGDEQFFGPGTRLTVL.

A few counts support this clonotype. The rearrangement uses TRBV7-9 and TRBJ1-1; no clear D gene. In germline, CDR1 is SEHNR, CDR2 FQNEAQ (reference sequence). Trimming stripped 2 bases from V and 0 bases from J, with 10 bases between. This CDR3 is built from 15 residues. CDR3 nucleotide sequence: TGTGCCAGCAGCTTATCAGAGACGATGAACACTGAAGCTTTCTTT. Amino acid sequence: CASSLSETMNTEAFF.

The chain uses TRBV20-1 and TRBJ1-5; 7 nucleotides line up with TRBD1. The J segment lost 7 bases and the V segment lost 1 base, leaving 4 bases of the junction unmatched. The CDR3 loop spans 13 amino acids. The germline V gene encodes CDR1 DFQATT and CDR2 SNEGSKA (reference sequence). The CDR3 nucleotides are TGCAGTGCTAGAGGCAGGGGGAAGCAGCCCCAGCATTTT. The encoded protein is CSARGRGKQPQHF.

This rearrangement joins TRBV20-1 to TRBJ2-1; D uncertain. V was pared by 5 bases and J by 9 bases, with 41 bases between. Germline V gene lookup returns CDR1 DFQATT and CDR2 SNEGSKA (reference sequence). The CDR3 totals 21 residues. CDR3 loop: CSADPQKFGPKAGPVVREQFF. CDR3 sequence (DNA): TGCAGTGCTGACCCACAAAAATTTGGGCCAAAAGCCGGGCCGGTGGTGCGTGAGCAGTTCTTC.

This clonotype appeared a single time. The CDR3 DNA reads TGCGCCAGCAGCTTGGGCGGGGGCGCGGTCACAGATACGCAGTATTTT. Translation: CASSLGGGAVTDTQYF. This sequence joins TRBV5-1 and TRBJ2-3; D may be TRBD2 (7 bases). Germline lookup yields CDR1 SGHRS and CDR2 YFSETQ. V was shortened by 0 bases and J by 2 bases, with 13 bases between the two germline ends. The CDR3 runs to 16 residues. Full variable domain (missing parts from reference TRBV5-1 and TRBJ2-3): KAGVTQTPRYLIKTRGQQVTLSCSPISGHRSVSWYQQTPGQGLQFLFEYFSETQRNKGNFPGRFSGRQFSNSRSEMNVSTLELGDSALYLCASSLGGGAVTDTQYFGPGTRLTVL.

The chain uses TRBV20-1 and TRBJ2-4; 10 bases agree with TRBD1. The CDR3 consists of 19 residues. Germline trimming cut 0 bases from V and 0 bases from J; bases unmatched to any gene: 11. Germline assignment: CDR1 DFQATT and CDR2 SNEGSKA (reference sequence). The CDR3 coding sequence is TGCAGTGCTAGAGATTTGGGGACAGGGGTCCTCTTAGCCAAAAACATTCAGTACTTC. Residues: CSARDLGTGVLLAKNIQYF.

This rearrangement joins TRBV4-1 to TRBJ2-5; D gene unclear. This CDR3 contains 15 residues. V was cut by 3 bases and J by 3 bases, with 14 bases left in between. Germline CDR1 and CDR2: MGHRA and YSYEKL. The CDR3 protein is CASSHWQTKEETQYF. The CDR3 DNA reads TGCGCCAGCAGCCACTGGCAGACGAAAGAAGAGACCCAGTACTTC.

This clonotype has just a few counts. The chain links TRBV20-1 to TRBJ2-3; D unresolved. This CDR3 spans 13 amino acids. CDR1 and CDR2 (germline): DFQATT, SNEGSKA (reference sequence). V dropped 4 bases and J dropped 13 bases, with 21 bases sitting between them. DNA for the CDR3: TGCAGTGCTACTCTGAGTGTGGCCTCCGGCAAGTATTTT. Amino acid sequence: CSATLSVASGKYF.

The rearrangement links TRBV19 to TRBJ2-3, with TRBD1 matching 7 bases. Germline V gene sequence: CDR1 LNHDA, CDR2 SQIVND (reference sequence). CDR3 size: 17 residues. The junction had 12 bases not matched to a gene; V was cut back by 5 bases and J by 1 base. CDR3 sequence reads: CASSASKTGDGTDTQYF. Written as DNA, the CDR3 is TGTGCCAGTAGTGCTTCAAAAACAGGGGACGGCACAGATACGCAGTATTTT.

This clonotype was picked up a small number of times. The chain is built from TRBV28 and TRBJ2-5; the D call may be TRBD1 or TRBD2 (5 bases each). Germline V gives CDR1 MDHEN, CDR2 SYDVKM. V was clipped by 1 base and J by 3 bases, with 18 bases between them. The CDR3 is 17 amino acids. DNA of the CDR3: TGTGCCAGCAGTTTATCCGCCAGGTTTTGGGGGAAAGAGACCCAGTACTTC. It yields the protein CASSLSARFWGKETQYF.

This clonotype has just a few counts. The chain couples TRBV29-1 to TRBJ2-7; 9 nucleotides line up with TRBD1. Germline-derived CDR1 and CDR2 are SQVTM and ANQGSEA. Trimming at V came to 7 bases and at J to 3 bases, leaving 7 bases not matched to a gene. There are 13 residues in the CDR3. For the CDR3, the DNA is TGCAGCGCGGGACAGGGAGAAATCTACGAGCAGTACTTC. This encodes CSAGQGEIYEQYF.

The CDR3 region has the DNA TGTGCCAGCAGTGGGGGGGTCTCTAGCACAGATACGCAGTATTTT. This encodes CASSGGVSSTDTQYF. The chain is built from TRBV5-4 and TRBJ2-3, with TRBD2 matching over 7 bases. The CDR3 sequence is 15 residues long. V dropped 5 bases and J dropped 0; count of bases not matched to a gene: 6. Germline lookup yields CDR1 SGHNT and CDR2 YYREEE (reference sequence).

V and J are TRBV4-1 and TRBJ2-7; D may be TRBD2 (6 bases). This CDR3 spans 15 amino acids. Trimming left V 0 bases short and J 12 bases short, with 21 bases between. Germline CDR1 is MGHRA and CDR2 is YSYEKL. The CDR3 region is CASSQEDYPGLVMYF. DNA of the CDR3: TGCGCCAGCAGCCAAGAAGACTACCCGGGACTCGTTATGTACTTC.

This chain connects TRBV9 to TRBJ2-1, with 9 bases identical to TRBD2. There are 14 residues in the CDR3. With V trimmed by 4 bases and J by 8 bases, 7 bases remained unmatched. The V gene's germline CDR1 is SGDLS and CDR2 YYNGEE. CDR3 DNA sequence: TGTGCCAGCAGCCCCAGCGGGGGGCCGTATGAGCAGTTCTTC. It specifies CASSPSGGPYEQFF.

This clonotype was seen only a few times. V is TRBV20-1 and J is TRBJ2-5; the D is unclear. The V end lost 3 bases, the J end lost 0 bases, and 17 bases lay between the germline ends. Per the germline V gene, CDR1 is DFQATT and CDR2 is SNEGSKA (reference sequence). This CDR3 spans 16 amino acids. The CDR3 loop is CSASWGGQIYQETQYF. DNA of the CDR3: TGCAGTGCTAGTTGGGGTGGGCAGATCTACCAAGAGACCCAGTACTTC.

On this clonotype: A read error is possible here, since a much larger clone lies one base away. V and J are TRBV7-2 and TRBJ2-5; 10 nucleotides line up with TRBD2. Germline V gene sequence: CDR1 SGHTA, CDR2 FQGNSA. CDR3 length equals 16 residues. Trimming at V came to 5 bases and at J to 4 bases, leaving 10 bases not matched to a gene. CDR3 loop: CASSETGLANLETQYF. The CDR3 DNA is TGTGCCAGCAGCGAAACGGGACTAGCGAACCTAGAGACCCAGTACTTC.

V and J are TRBV7-9 and TRBJ2-1; no firm D call. The CDR3 contains 17 residues. Per the germline V gene, CDR1 is SEHNR and CDR2 is FQNEAQ (reference sequence). Deletions cut 5 bases from V and 0 bases from J, with 17 bases between. The DNA for the CDR3 is TGTGCCAGCAGCCTAGTACCACCCCCCAGCTCCTACAATGAGCAGTTCTTC. Protein: CASSLVPPPSSYNEQFF.

The chain joins TRBV27 to TRBJ1-6; perhaps TRBD1 as D (6 bases). The CDR3 length is 13 residues. V was cut by 8 bases and J by 3 bases, with 8 bases left in between. The germline CDR1 and CDR2 sequences are MNHEY and SMNVEV (reference sequence). CDR3 amino acids: CASQTGYNSPLHF. CDR3 nucleotides: TGTGCCAGCCAGACAGGCTATAATTCACCCCTCCACTTT.

The rearrangement uses TRBV6-2 or TRBV6-3 and TRBJ1-2; D gene ambiguous. Germline V gene data show CDR1 as MNHEY and CDR2 as SVGEGT. The length of the CDR3 is 15 residues. With 5 bases removed from V and 0 bases from J, the gap between germline ends came to 13 bases. CDR3 region: CASSRSRSANYGYTF. The DNA of the CDR3 is TGTGCCAGCAGTCGGTCGCGGTCCGCTAACTATGGCTACACCTTC.

Many counts were recorded for this clonotype. V usage is TRBV6-4 and J usage is TRBJ2-1; 10 nucleotides align to TRBD2. The germline gives CDR1 MRHNA, CDR2 SNTAGT. After removal of 3 bases from V and 6 bases from J, the junction contained 5 bases not matched to a gene. The CDR3 length is 15 residues. The CDR3 here is CASSEKAGGANEQFF. The CDR3 DNA reads as TGTGCCAGCAGTGAAAAAGCGGGGGGGGCCAATGAGCAGTTCTTC.

CDR3 amino acids: CASSDGGDTEAFF. CDR3 coding DNA: TGCGCCAGCAGTGATGGGGGCGACACTGAAGCTTTCTTT. V gene TRBV10-1 combines with J gene TRBJ1-1, with a tentative D call TRBD1 (6 bases). Germline assignment: CDR1 WNHNN and CDR2 SYGVQD (reference sequence). Trimming shortened V by 3 bases and J by 3 bases, and 8 bases separated the two germline ends. The CDR3 has 13 residues.

The chain recombines TRBV6-1 with TRBJ1-5; D is ambiguous. Looked up from germline, CDR1 is MNHNS and CDR2 is SASEGT. This CDR3 comprises 14 residues. V was trimmed by 6 bases and J by 1 base, leaving 10 bases between them. The CDR3 sequence: CASRTGHSNQPQHF. The CDR3 nucleotides are TGTGCCAGCAGGACGGGTCACAGCAATCAGCCCCAGCATTTT.

The table lists this clonotype with a few counts. The V and J genes are TRBV6-6 and TRBJ2-1; TRBD1 might be the D (5 bases). The CDR3 consists of 12 residues. Trimming took off 6 bases at V and 7 bases at J, with 10 bases between the two ends. The germline gives CDR1 MNHNY, CDR2 SVGAGI (reference sequence). In nucleotides, the CDR3 is TGTGCCAGCAGCCCGACAGCGAATGAGCAGTTCTTC. This codes for CASSPTANEQFF.

The V gene is TRBV6-6, the J gene TRBJ1-1; a weak D match, TRBD1 (6 bases). The CDR3 contains 13 residues. Germline CDR1 MNHNY, CDR2 SVGAGI (reference sequence). The V end was cut by 5 bases, the J end by 7 bases, with 14 bases between. CDR3: CASSTPRGDEAFF. CDR3 bases: TGTGCCAGCAGTACACCCAGGGGAGATGAAGCTTTCTTT.